This entry features one T cell receptor (beta chain) sequence. Repertoires were generated with immunoSEQ multiplex PCR, while TCRdb's copy carries only in-frame clones and drops some. This table holds 120,000 or so clones, roughly 90% found once. Per the germline V gene, CDR1 is GTSNPN and CDR2 is SVGIG (reference sequence). V was shortened by 2 bases and J by 3 bases, with 10 bases between the two germline ends. CDR3 length: 13 amino acids. This entry belongs to a study of control samples from healthy donors and cancer patients. Sequenced: blood. This clonotype was sampled from a man aged 18 to 29 in good health. This chain uses TRBV30 with TRBJ1-2; D unresolved. The CDR3 sequence is CAWSSRRDYGYTF. In nucleotides, the CDR3 is TGTGCCTGGAGTTCTAGGAGGGACTATGGCTACACCTTC.